This T cell receptor beta chain is drawn from a study of cytomegalovirus exposure and HLA in healthy donors. This clone was counted a few times. Primers: 60 Vbeta forward and 13 Jbeta reverse. TCRdb's table, derived via immunoSEQ multiplex PCR, lists solely in-frame clones and lacks some. Among under 200,000 clones listed, roughly 70% were seen once. The CDR3 runs 13 residues. V dropped 3 bases and J dropped 6 bases, with 11 bases sitting between them. Germline CDR1 reads MGHRA; CDR2 reads YSYEKL. The chain has TRBV4-1 and TRBJ1-1, with D tentatively TRBD1 (5 bases). The specimen was PBMCs. This TCR was sampled from a woman aged 40 to 50 in good health and CMV-seropositive. The CDR3 protein is CASSHPRRAEAFF. CDR3 coding DNA: TGCGCCAGCAGCCACCCGCGCAGGGCTGAAGCTTTCTTT.